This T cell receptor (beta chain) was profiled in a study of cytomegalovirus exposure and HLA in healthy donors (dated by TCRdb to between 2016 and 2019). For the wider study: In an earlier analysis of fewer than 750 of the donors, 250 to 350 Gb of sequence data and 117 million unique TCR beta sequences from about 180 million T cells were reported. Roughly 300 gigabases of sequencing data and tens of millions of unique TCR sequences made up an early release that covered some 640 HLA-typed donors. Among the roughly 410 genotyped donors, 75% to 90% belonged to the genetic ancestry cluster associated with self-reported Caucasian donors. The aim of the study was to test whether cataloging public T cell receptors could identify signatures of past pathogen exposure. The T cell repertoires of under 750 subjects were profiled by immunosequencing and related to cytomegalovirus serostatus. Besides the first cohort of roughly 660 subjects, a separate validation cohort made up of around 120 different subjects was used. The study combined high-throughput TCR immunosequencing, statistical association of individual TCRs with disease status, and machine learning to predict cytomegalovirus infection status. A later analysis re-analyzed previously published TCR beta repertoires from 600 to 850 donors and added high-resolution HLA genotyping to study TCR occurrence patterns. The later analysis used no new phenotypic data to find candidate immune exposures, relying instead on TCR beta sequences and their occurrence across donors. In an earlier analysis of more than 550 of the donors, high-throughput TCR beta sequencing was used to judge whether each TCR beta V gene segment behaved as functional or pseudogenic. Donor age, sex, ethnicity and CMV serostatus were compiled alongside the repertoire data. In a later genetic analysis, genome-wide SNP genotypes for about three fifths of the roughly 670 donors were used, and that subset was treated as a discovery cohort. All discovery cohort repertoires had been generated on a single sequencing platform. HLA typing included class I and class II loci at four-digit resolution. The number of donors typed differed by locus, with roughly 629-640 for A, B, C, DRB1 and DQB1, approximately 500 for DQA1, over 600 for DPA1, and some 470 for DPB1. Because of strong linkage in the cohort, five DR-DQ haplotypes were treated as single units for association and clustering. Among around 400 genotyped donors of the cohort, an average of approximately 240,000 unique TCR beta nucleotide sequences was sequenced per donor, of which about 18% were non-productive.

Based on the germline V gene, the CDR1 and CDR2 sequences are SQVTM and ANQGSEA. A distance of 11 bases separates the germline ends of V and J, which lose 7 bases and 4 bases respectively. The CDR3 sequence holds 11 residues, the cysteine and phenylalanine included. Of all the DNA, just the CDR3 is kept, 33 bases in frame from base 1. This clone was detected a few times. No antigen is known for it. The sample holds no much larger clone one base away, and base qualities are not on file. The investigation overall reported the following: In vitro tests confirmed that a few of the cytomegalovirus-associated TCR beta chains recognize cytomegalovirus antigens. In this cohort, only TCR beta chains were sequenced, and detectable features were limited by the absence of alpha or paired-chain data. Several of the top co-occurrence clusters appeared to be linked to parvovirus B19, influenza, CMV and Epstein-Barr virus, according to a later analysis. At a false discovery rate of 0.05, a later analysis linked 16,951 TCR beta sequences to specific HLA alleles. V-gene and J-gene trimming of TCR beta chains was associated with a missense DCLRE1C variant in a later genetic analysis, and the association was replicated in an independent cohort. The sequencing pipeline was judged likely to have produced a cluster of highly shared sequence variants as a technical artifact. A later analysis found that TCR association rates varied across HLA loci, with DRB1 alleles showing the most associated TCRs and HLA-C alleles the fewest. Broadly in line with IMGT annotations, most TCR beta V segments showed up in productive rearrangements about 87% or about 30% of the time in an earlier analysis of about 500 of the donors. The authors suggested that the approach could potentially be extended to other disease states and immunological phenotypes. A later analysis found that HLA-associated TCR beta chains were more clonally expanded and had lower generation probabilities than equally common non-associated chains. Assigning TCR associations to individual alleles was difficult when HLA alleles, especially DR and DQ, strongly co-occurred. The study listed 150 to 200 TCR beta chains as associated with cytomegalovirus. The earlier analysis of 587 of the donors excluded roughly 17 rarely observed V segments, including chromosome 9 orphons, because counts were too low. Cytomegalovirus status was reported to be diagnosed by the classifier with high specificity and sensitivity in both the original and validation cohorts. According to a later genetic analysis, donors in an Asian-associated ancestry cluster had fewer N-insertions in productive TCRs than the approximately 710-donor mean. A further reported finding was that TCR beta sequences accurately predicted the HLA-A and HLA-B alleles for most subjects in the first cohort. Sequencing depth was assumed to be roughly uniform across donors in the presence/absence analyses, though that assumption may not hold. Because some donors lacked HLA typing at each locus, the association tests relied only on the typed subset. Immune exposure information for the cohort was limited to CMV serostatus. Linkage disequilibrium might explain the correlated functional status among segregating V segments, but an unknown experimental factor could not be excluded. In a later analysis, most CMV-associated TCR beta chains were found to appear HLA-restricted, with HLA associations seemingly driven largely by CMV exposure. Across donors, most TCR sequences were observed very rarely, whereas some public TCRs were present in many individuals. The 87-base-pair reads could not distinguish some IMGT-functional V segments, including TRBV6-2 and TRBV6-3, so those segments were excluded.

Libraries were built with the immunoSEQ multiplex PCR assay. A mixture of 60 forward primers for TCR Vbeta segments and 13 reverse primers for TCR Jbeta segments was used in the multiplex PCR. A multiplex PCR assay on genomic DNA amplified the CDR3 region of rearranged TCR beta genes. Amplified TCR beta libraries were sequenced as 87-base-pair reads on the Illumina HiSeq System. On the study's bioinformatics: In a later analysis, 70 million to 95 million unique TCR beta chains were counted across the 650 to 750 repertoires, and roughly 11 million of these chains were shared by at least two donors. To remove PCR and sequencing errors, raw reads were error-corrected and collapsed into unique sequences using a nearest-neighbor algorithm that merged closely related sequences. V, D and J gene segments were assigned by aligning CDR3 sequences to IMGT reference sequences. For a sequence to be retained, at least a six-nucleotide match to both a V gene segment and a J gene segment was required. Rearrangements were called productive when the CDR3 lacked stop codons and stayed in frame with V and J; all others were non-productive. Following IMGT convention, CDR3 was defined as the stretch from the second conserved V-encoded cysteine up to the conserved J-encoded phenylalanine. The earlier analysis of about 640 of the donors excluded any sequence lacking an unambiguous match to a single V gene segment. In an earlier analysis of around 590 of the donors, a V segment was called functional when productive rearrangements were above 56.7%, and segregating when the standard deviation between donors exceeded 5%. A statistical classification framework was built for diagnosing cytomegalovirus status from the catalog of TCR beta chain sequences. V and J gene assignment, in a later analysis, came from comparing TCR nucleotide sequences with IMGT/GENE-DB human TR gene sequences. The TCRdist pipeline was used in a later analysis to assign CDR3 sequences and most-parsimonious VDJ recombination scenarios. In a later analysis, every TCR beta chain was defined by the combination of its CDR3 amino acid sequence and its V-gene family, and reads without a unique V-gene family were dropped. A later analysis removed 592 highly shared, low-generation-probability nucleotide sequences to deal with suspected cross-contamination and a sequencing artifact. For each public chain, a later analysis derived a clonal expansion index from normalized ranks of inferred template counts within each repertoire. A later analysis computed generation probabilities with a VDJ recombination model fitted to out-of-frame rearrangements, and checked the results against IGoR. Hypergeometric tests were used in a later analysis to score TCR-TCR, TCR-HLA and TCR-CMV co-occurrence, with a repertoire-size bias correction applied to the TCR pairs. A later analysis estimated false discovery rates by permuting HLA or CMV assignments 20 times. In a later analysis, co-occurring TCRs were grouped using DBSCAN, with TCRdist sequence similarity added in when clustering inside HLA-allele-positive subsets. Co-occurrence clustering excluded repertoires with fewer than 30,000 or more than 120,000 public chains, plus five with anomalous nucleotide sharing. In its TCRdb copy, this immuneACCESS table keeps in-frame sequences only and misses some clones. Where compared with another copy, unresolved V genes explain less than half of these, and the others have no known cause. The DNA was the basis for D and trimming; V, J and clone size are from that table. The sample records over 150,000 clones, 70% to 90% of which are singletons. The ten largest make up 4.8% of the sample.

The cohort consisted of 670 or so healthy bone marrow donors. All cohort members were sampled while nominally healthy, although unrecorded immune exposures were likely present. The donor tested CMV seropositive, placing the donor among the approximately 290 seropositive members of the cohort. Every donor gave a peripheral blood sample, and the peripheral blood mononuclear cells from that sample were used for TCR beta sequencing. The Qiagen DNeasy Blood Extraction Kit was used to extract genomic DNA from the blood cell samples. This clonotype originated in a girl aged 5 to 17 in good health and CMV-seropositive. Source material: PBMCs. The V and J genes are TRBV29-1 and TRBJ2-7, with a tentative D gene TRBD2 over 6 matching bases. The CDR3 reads CSGGGGYEQYF. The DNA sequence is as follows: TGCAGCGGGGGAGGAGGATACGAGCAGTACTTC.